The rows below give T cell receptor beta chains drawn from one sample of a study of cytomegalovirus exposure and HLA in healthy donors. Assay: immunoSEQ multiplex PCR; the TCRdb copy retains only in-frame clones and omits some. Recorded for this sample: 65,000 to 90,000 clones. The sample comprised PBMCs. The source of these receptors is a man in his forties in good health and CMV-seronegative. Each CDR3 is given with its conserved first and last residue. Fields, in order: J gene, CDR3 length, V gene, CDR3 protein.

TRBJ1-5,16,TRBV4-1,CASSQEVGQPSRPQHF
TRBJ2-7,14,TRBV5-1,CASSPDRGWYEQYF
TRBJ2-7,17,TRBV15,CATSRDHNRAIAYEQYF
TRBJ1-6,16,TRBV5-1,CASSLADRAFNSPLHF
TRBJ2-1,15,TRBV19,CASSIPWGGRNEQFF
TRBJ2-1,14,TRBV7-9,CASSLGGSHNEQFF
TRBJ1-1,12,TRBV7-9,CASSFSYTEAFF
TRBJ2-7,13,TRBV30,CAWSGTGDGEQYF
TRBJ1-2,14,TRBV6-6,CASSWGTANYGYTF
TRBJ1-2,12,TRBV5-6,CASDRGDYGYTF
TRBJ1-2,15,TRBV6-9,CASRGYRGSHYGYTF
TRBJ1-3,8,TRBV19,CATPGLYF
TRBJ2-2,15,TRBV6-1,CASSGQLSNTGELFF
TRBJ2-2,14,TRBV6-5,CASSYSPMSGELFF
TRBJ2-7,13,TRBV6-1,CASSPGYRNEQYF
TRBJ1-4,17,TRBV5-6,CASHGRGGVKSNEKLFF
TRBJ1-1,14,TRBV10-3,CAIRSQTGGTEAFF
TRBJ2-5,15,TRBV6-4,CASSATSGGAETQYF
TRBJ1-2,13,TRBV2,CASSETGQSGYTF
TRBJ1-3,17,TRBV10-1,CASSESVTGAPWNTIYF
TRBJ2-1,15,TRBV2,CASSEARGQGIQQFF
TRBJ1-4,15,TRBV25-1,CASSEWGRGAEKLFF
TRBJ1-1,14,TRBV19,CASKLGTVNTEAFF
TRBJ2-1,16,TRBV18,CASSPASGGTYNEQFF
TRBJ1-1,11,TRBV10-3,CAISGSQAAFF
TRBJ2-5,14,TRBV10-2,CASSDGGGQETQYF
TRBJ2-3,15,TRBV5-6,CASSPTGLAADTQYF
TRBJ2-1,16,TRBV4-1,CASSQVDIVSYNEQFF
TRBJ1-5,14,TRBV6-6,CASVEENIGQPQHF
TRBJ2-7,12,TRBV7-9,CASSFRFDEQYF
TRBJ1-4,16,TRBV4-1,CASSQDQGVGREKLFF
TRBJ1-1,13,TRBV6-1,CASSELGGTEAFF
TRBJ1-6,14,TRBV6-1,CASRDSSYNSPLHF
TRBJ2-7,14,TRBV7-9,CASSLGQGSHEQYF
TRBJ1-1,17,TRBV9,CASSVDLGVGMNTEAFF
TRBJ2-5,13,TRBV18,CASSPNAEETQYF
TRBJ1-5,15,TRBV13,CASSLGRSGGQPQHF
TRBJ1-1,14,TRBV6-5,CASSDRGGSTEAFF
TRBJ1-4,14,TRBV14,CASSPPGQSGKLFF
TRBJ2-5,16,TRBV10-3,CAISDGSTGPQETQYF
TRBJ1-5,15,TRBV19,CASSPDRDSPQPQHF
TRBJ1-2,13,TRBV28,CASSPGTNYGYTF
TRBJ2-2,15,TRBV6-5,CASKWAGGPTGELFF
TRBJ2-6,14,TRBV2,CARGPTAGANVLTF
TRBJ1-1,13,TRBV7-2,CASSFTGNTEAFF
TRBJ1-4,14,TRBV11-2,CASSRDRNNEKLFF
TRBJ1-2,13,TRBV6-5,CASSDRAGAGYTF
TRBJ2-7,14,TRBV10-3,CAINKGGETYEQYF
TRBJ1-5,15,TRBV21-1,CASSKGHRVNQPQHF
TRBJ1-1,14,TRBV6-5,CASSYGQINTEAFF
TRBJ1-2,14,TRBV6-1,CASSEPDRAVGYTF
TRBJ1-1,12,TRBV29-1,CSAGHINTEAFF
TRBJ1-3,15,TRBV6-5,CASSYSGNSGNTIYF
TRBJ1-4,17,TRBV5-4,CASSVGQTGGTNEKLFF
TRBJ1-5,14,TRBV18,CASTGARGNQPQHF
TRBJ1-1,15,TRBV10-3,CAISELGVTNTEAFF
TRBJ1-2,13,TRBV5-1,CASSPQGNYGYTF
TRBJ1-2,13,TRBV29-1,CSVGGGPDYGYTF
TRBJ1-1,16,TRBV12-5,CASGLDRQGANTEAFF
TRBJ1-3,16,TRBV28,CASSLLDRFSGNTIYF